The 11 T cell receptor beta chains below come from one sample, sequenced in a study of radiotherapy plus CTLA-4 blockade in lung cancer. The method was immunoSEQ multiplex PCR; TCRdb's version includes in-frame clones alone and lacks a portion of them. In the table there are roughly 58,000 clones, roughly 79% of which are singletons. Sequencing was performed on peripheral blood, taken from a patient treated with radiotherapy plus ipilimumab. These receptors were taken from a human donor with non-small cell lung cancer whose response to radiotherapy plus ipilimumab could not be evaluated.

The chain recombines TRBV5-1 with TRBJ2-3; 11 bases agree with TRBD1. Germline-derived CDR1 and CDR2 are SGHRS and YFSETQ. After removal of 3 bases from V and 4 bases from J, the junction contained 7 bases not matched to a gene. This CDR3 has 16 amino acids. CDR3 loop: CASSSGTGGNSDTQYF. In nucleotides, the CDR3 is TGCGCCAGCAGCTCGGGGACAGGGGGGAATTCAGATACGCAGTATTTT. Filled out from reference TRBV5-1 and TRBJ2-3, the complete variable domain reads KAGVTQTPRYLIKTRGQQVTLSCSPISGHRSVSWYQQTPGQGLQFLFEYFSETQRNKGNFPGRFSGRQFSNSRSEMNVSTLELGDSALYLCASSSGTGGNSDTQYFGPGTRLTVL.

Many counts were recorded for this clone. The chain recombines TRBV5-1 with TRBJ2-3; D is undetermined. The germline CDR1 and CDR2 sequences are SGHRS and YFSETQ. V was pared by 0 bases and J by 6 bases, with 8 bases between. The CDR3 sequence is 13 residues long. As DNA, the CDR3 is TGCGCCAGCAGCTTGGGCAGTCCCGATACGCAGTATTTT. The encoded protein is CASSLGSPDTQYF.

This chain links TRBV7-9 with TRBJ1-1; D possibly corresponds to TRBD1 (6 bases). Per the germline V gene, CDR1 is SEHNR and CDR2 is FQNEAQ (reference sequence). Trimming pared 3 bases from V and 11 bases from J, leaving 16 bases between. The CDR3 consists of 13 residues. CDR3 loop: CASSFGGGARAFF. Written as DNA, the CDR3 is TGTGCCAGCAGCTTCGGAGGGGGGGCGCGGGCTTTCTTT.

The V gene is TRBV5-1, the J gene TRBJ2-6; possibly TRBD2 for D (6 bases). The CDR3 has 17 residues. V was cut by 4 bases and J by 1 base, with 15 bases left in between. CDR1 is SGHRS, CDR2 YFSETQ, per germline. For the CDR3, the DNA is TGCGCCAGCAGCGTACCGGGACTCCGTTCTGGGGCCAACGTCCTGACTTTC. Protein product: CASSVPGLRSGANVLTF.

V usage is TRBV7-2 and J usage is TRBJ2-3; TRBD2 matches at 7 bases. This CDR3 has 15 residues. From germline, CDR1 is SGHTA and CDR2 FQGNSA. Unmatched junction bases numbered 7, after V lost 6 bases and J lost 1 base. For the CDR3, the DNA is TGTGCCAGCAGTTTCCGGGGGGTACGCACAGATACGCAGTATTTT. Its protein is CASSFRGVRTDTQYF.

The chain has TRBV6-5 and TRBJ2-7; 8 bases fit TRBD2. The trim removed 8 bases at V and 5 bases at J, leaving 11 bases unmatched. Germline loops: CDR1 MNHEY, CDR2 SVGAGI. The CDR3 runs 14 residues. CDR3 DNA sequence: TGTGCCAGCCGGGGGGGGGCGTTTATGGACGAGCAGTACTTC. This codes for CASRGGAFMDEQYF.

The genes are TRBV28 and TRBJ1-4, with 7 bases aligning to TRBD1. Trimming took 6 bases from V and 1 from J; bases not matched to a gene: 2. Germline values: CDR1 MDHEN, CDR2 SYDVKM. The CDR3 extends over 14 amino acids. The CDR3 spells CASSQGVTNEKLFF. The CDR3 DNA reads as TGTGCCAGCAGCCAGGGGGTAACTAATGAAAAACTGTTTTTT.

J is TRBJ1-3 and V is TRBV5-1, with D maybe TRBD1 (6 bases). There are 16 residues in the CDR3. The V end was cut by 2 bases, the J end by 0 bases, with 12 bases between. CDR1 is SGHRS, CDR2 YFSETQ, per germline. In DNA, the CDR3 is TGCGCCAGCAGCTTCGGACAGATCAGCTCTGGAAACACCATATATTTT. Amino acids: CASSFGQISSGNTIYF. The full variable domain, with the rest looked up from reference TRBV5-1 and TRBJ1-3, is KAGVTQTPRYLIKTRGQQVTLSCSPISGHRSVSWYQQTPGQGLQFLFEYFSETQRNKGNFPGRFSGRQFSNSRSEMNVSTLELGDSALYLCASSFGQISSGNTIYFGEGSWLTVV.

The V call is TRBV27, the J call TRBJ2-7, with no clear D. The CDR3 contains 14 residues. The germline V gene encodes CDR1 MNHEY and CDR2 SMNVEV (reference sequence). The V end lost 8 bases, the J end lost 1 base, and 15 bases lay between the germline ends. This CDR3 reads CASRHRSISYEQYF. Written as DNA, the CDR3 is TGTGCCAGCCGTCATCGGTCGATTTCCTACGAGCAGTACTTC.

V and J are TRBV5-6 and TRBJ2-5, with TRBD1 matching 7 bases. This CDR3 is 13 amino acids long. Germline trimming cut 7 bases from V and 4 bases from J; bases unmatched to any gene: 7. Germline lookup yields CDR1 SGHDT and CDR2 YYEEEE. The CDR3 region is CASGMRGPETQYF. As DNA, the CDR3 is TGTGCCAGCGGGATGAGGGGGCCAGAGACCCAGTACTTC.

This chain links TRBV19 with TRBJ2-3; TRBD2 matches at 8 bases. CDR1 is LNHDA and CDR2 is SQIVND in the germline V gene (reference sequence). The V gene end was trimmed by 3 bases and the J gene end by 4 bases; junction bases not matched to a gene: 9. CDR3 length: 16 residues. In DNA, the CDR3 is TGTGCCAGTAGTATGGGTGCACTAGCGGAGGCAGATACGCAGTATTTT. Residues: CASSMGALAEADTQYF.